This TCR beta chain was captured in a study of T cell responses to AZD1222 COVID-19 vaccine. In the study overall: Analyses pooled second doses at about 4 or about 12 weeks. Study-wide results and limits: Nearly half of spike-specific TCRs reportedly target variant regions that are unmutated in the B.1.351 and B.1.1.7 variants.

Germline-derived CDR1 and CDR2 are LNHDA and SQIVND (reference sequence). Trimming removed 6 bases at V and 7 bases at J, with 13 bases between. CDR3 length equals 14 residues. This table comes from immunoSEQ multiplex PCR, and its TCRdb copy is limited to in-frame clones, with some not included. Among just under 95,000 clones listed, 85% to 90% were seen once. Worth noting for this clone: The antigen is unknown.

The V call is TRBV19, the J call TRBJ1-6; D might be TRBD1 (6 bases). This clonotype originated in an adult in good health. Sequencing used peripheral blood, obtained on day 0 of AZD1222 vaccination. CDR3 sequence reads: CASSATGSNSPLHF. CDR3 in DNA: TGTGCCAGTAGCGCGACAGGTAGCAATTCACCCCTCCACTTT.